This passage covers 8 T cell receptor beta chains from one sample sequenced in a study of T cell repertoires in cytomegalovirus infection. TCRdb redid the calling of the reads with MiXCR, one entry per CDR3 protein. The sample holds 800,000 to 950,000 distinct CDR3 sequences, approximately 32% seen once. These receptors' antigens are unknown. The sample consisted of cultured CD8+ T cells from PBMCs, taken from culture after CMV antigen stimulation. The receptors derive from a human donor in good health (CMV status not recorded). Some clones in this sample may be carry-over from other donors' samples.

On this clonotype: At one end, the junction sequence differs from germline, possibly due to a read error. J is TRBJ2-1 and V is TRBV2; 9 bases are a match to TRBD2. Germline V gene data show CDR1 as SNHLY and CDR2 as FYNNEI. CDR3 length: 15 residues. The chain's CDR3 is CASSEGGGDYNEQFF. For the CDR3, the DNA is TGTGCCAGCAGCGAAGGCGGGGGGGACTACAATGAGCAGTTCTTC.

This clonotype has a count of ten or more. V and J are TRBV7-9 and TRBJ2-5; maybe TRBD2 (6 bases). CDR1 SEHNR and CDR2 FQNEAQ come from the germline V gene (reference sequence). The CDR3 runs to 14 residues. With 1 base removed from V and 2 bases from J, the gap between germline ends came to 8 bases. The CDR3 bases are TGTGCCAGCAGCTTAGGGAGGGAACAAGAGACCCAGTACTTC. Encoded protein: CASSLGREQETQYF.

The chain joins TRBV5-1 to TRBJ1-1, with D uncertain. There are 14 residues in the CDR3. The germline V gene has CDR1 SGHRS and CDR2 YFSETQ. V lost 4 bases and J lost 0, with 10 bases in between. Here the CDR3 reads CASSRENMNTEAFF. The CDR3 coding sequence is TGCGCCAGCAGCAGAGAGAACATGAACACTGAAGCTTTCTTT.

The chain combines TRBV5-1 with TRBJ1-2, with a tentative D call TRBD1 (6 bases). V gave up 0 bases and J gave up 2 bases, with 11 bases separating them. Germline-derived CDR1 and CDR2 are SGHRS and YFSETQ. The CDR3 contains 15 residues. The CDR3 bases are TGCGCCAGCAGCTTGGCGGGGGGCCCGAACTATGGCTACACCTTC. It yields the protein CASSLAGGPNYGYTF. The whole variable domain, remainder taken from reference TRBV5-1 and TRBJ1-2, is KAGVTQTPRYLIKTRGQQVTLSCSPISGHRSVSWYQQTPGQGLQFLFEYFSETQRNKGNFPGRFSGRQFSNSRSEMNVSTLELGDSALYLCASSLAGGPNYGYTFGSGTRLTVV.

This clonotype was detected only a few times. The CDR3 bases are TGTGCCAGCAGCCGGGGACAGTCTTACACCGGGGAGCTGTTTTTT. Its protein product is CASSRGQSYTGELFF. This chain connects TRBV11-3 to TRBJ2-2; 7 bases align to TRBD1. Germline CDR1 is SGHNT and CDR2 is YENEEA. Unmatched junction bases numbered 6, after V lost 5 bases and J lost 3 bases. This CDR3 has 15 amino acids.

This clonotype was detected a few times. J is TRBJ2-3 and V is TRBV7-9; D remains unclear. V lost 4 bases and J 2 bases, leaving 13 bases between the germline ends. Germline V gene lookup returns CDR1 SEHNR and CDR2 FQNEAQ (reference sequence). This CDR3 comprises 15 residues. The CDR3 is CASSYSRKPTDTQYF. The CDR3 nucleotides read TGTGCCAGCAGCTACTCTCGTAAGCCCACAGATACGCAGTATTTT.

This clonotype has just a few counts. The rearrangement links TRBV4-1 to TRBJ1-3; possibly TRBD1 for D (5 bases). CDR3 length equals 15 residues. Germline CDR1 and CDR2: MGHRA and YSYEKL. Trimming left V 2 bases short and J 0 bases short, with 8 bases between. CDR3 protein: CASSQLDSSGNTIYF. The CDR3 DNA sequence: TGCGCCAGCAGCCAACTTGACAGCTCTGGAAACACCATATATTTT.

The chain recombines TRBV7-6 with TRBJ2-1; 11 bases align to TRBD2. The J segment lost 8 bases and the V segment lost 1 base, leaving 7 bases of the junction unmatched. The germline V gene has CDR1 SGHVS and CDR2 FNYEAQ. The CDR3 covers 16 residues. CDR3 coding DNA: TGTGCCAGCAGCTTAGAAGTGGCTAGCGGGGGGCATGAGCAGTTCTTC. It codes for CASSLEVASGGHEQFF.